This T cell receptor (beta chain) stems from a study of tumor-infiltrating lymphocytes in glioblastoma multiforme. The study, taken as a whole, reports: Just one glioblastoma patient contributed to the TCR-mutation comparison. No surface-marker sorting into functional T cell subtypes was done. Unequal TCR RNA per T cell might skew measured clone sizes.

Worth noting for this clonotype: The antigen is unknown.

The CDR3 loop spans 17 amino acids. The V end was cut by 3 bases, the J end by 6 bases, with 21 bases between. Germline assignment: CDR1 SGHAT and CDR2 FQNNGV. Multiple V-beta primers and a C-beta primer amplified TCRB from RNA. TCRB cDNA was made from approximately 0.5 ug total RNA. TCRdb used MiXCR to reprocess the multiplex PCR reads, holding one entry per CDR3 protein. This sample has nearly 8,500 distinct CDR3 sequences; over 60% occur once, and the top ten carry 45% to 65%. Sequencing was done on a sample of brain tumor tissue. V usage is TRBV11-2 and J usage is TRBJ2-1; TRBD1 is a possible D gene (5 bases). The receptor was derived from a male donor with glioblastoma. Here the CDR3 reads CASSFAVRGPAGNEQFF. DNA of the CDR3: TGTGCCAGCAGCTTTGCCGTAAGGGGTCCTGCAGGCAATGAGCAGTTCTTC.